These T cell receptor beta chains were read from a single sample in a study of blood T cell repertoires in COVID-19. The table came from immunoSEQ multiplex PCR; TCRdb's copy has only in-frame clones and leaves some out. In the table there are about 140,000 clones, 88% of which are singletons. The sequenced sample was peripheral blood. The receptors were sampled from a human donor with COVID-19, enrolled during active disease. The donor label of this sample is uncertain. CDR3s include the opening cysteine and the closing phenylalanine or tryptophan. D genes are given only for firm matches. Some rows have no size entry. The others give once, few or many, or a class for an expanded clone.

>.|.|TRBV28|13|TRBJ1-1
CASSMTVNTEAFF
TGTGCCAGCAGCATGACAGTGAACACTGAAGCTTTCTTT
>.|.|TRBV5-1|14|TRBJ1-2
CASSLDSGRHGYTF
TGCGCCAGCAGCTTGGACTCAGGGAGGCATGGCTACACCTTC
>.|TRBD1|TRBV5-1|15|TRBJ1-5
CASSSTGLGDQPQHF
TGCGCCAGCAGCTCGACAGGGCTGGGGGATCAGCCCCAGCATTTT
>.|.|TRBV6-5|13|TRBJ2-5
CASSRDSQETQYF
TGTGCCAGCAGCCGGGACTCCCAAGAGACCCAGTACTTC
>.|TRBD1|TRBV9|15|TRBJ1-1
CASSDGDRGFTEAFF
TGTGCCAGCAGCGACGGGGACAGGGGATTTACTGAAGCTTTCTTT
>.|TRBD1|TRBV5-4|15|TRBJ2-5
CASSPRTGAAETQYF
TGTGCCAGCAGCCCCCGGACAGGGGCAGCAGAGACCCAGTACTTC
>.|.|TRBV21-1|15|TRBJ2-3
CASSKGPITPDTQYF
TGTGCCAGCAGCAAAGGTCCGATTACACCGGATACGCAGTATTTT
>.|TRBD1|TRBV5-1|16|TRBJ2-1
CASSPSGTGDRGEQFF
TGCGCCAGCAGCCCCTCCGGGACAGGTGACCGAGGTGAGCAGTTCTTC
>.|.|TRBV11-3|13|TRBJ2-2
CASSLNQIGELFF
TGTGCCAGCAGCTTGAACCAGATCGGGGAGCTGTTTTTT
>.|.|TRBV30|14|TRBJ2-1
CAWSVRDVYNEQFF
TGTGCCTGGAGTGTGAGGGATGTCTACAATGAGCAGTTCTTC
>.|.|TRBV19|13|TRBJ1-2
CASRESGVFGYTF
TGTGCCAGTAGGGAATCCGGAGTGTTTGGCTACACCTTC
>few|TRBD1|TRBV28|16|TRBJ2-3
CASSLSAGTGDNTQYF
TGTGCCAGCAGTTTATCTGCCGGGACAGGGGATAATACGCAGTATTTT
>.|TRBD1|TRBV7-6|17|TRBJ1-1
CASSSVGQGRGNTEAFF
TGTGCCAGCAGCTCCGTAGGACAGGGACGAGGGAACACTGAAGCTTTCTTT
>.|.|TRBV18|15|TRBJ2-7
CASSPDPGSAYEQYF
TGTGCCAGCTCACCAGATCCAGGCTCCGCCTACGAGCAGTACTTC
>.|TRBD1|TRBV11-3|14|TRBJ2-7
CASKMLGGGYEQYF
TGTGCCAGCAAAATGCTAGGGGGCGGCTACGAGCAGTACTTC
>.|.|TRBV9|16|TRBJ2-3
CASSVVSGGNTDTQYF
TGTGCCAGCAGCGTAGTGTCGGGCGGGAACACAGATACGCAGTATTTT
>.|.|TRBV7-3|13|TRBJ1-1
CASSLGSGTEAFF
TGTGCCAGCAGCTTAGGATCAGGCACTGAAGCTTTCTTT
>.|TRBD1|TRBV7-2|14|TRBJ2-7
CASSSFGQGYEQYF
TGTGCCAGCAGCTCGTTCGGACAGGGCTACGAGCAGTACTTC
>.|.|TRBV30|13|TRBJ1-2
CAWTLDTAHGYTF
TGTGCCTGGACGTTAGACACGGCCCATGGCTACACCTTC
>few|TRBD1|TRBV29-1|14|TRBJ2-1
CSGSQGDSYNEQFF
TGCAGCGGCTCACAGGGGGACTCCTACAATGAGCAGTTCTTC
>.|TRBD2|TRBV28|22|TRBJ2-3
CASSASRGTSGGATVIRDTQYF
TGTGCCAGCAGTGCCAGCCGTGGGACTAGCGGGGGGGCCACCGTCATCAGGGATACGCAGTATTTT
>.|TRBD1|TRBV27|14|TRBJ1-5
CASSRDSAGQPQHF
TGTGCCAGCAGCAGGGACAGCGCAGGGCAGCCCCAGCATTTT
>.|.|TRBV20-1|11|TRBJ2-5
CSATRGETQYF
TGCAGTGCTACCAGGGGAGAGACCCAGTACTTC
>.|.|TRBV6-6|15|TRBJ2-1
CASSFGRDLNNEQFF
TGTGCCAGCAGTTTTGGGCGGGACCTGAACAATGAGCAGTTCTTC
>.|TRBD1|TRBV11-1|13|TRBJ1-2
CASSLRGRLGYTF
TGTGCCAGCAGCTTGAGGGGGCGGCTTGGCTACACCTTC
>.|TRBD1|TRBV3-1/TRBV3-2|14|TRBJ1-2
CASSPRDRDYGYTF
TGTGCCAGCAGCCCGCGGGACAGAGACTATGGCTACACCTTC
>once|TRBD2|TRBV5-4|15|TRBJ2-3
CASSPEMAGADTQYF
TGTGCCAGCAGCCCGGAGATGGCGGGGGCAGATACGCAGTATTTT
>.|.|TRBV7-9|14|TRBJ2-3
CASSLGGEADTQYF
TGTGCCAGCAGCTTAGGAGGGGAGGCAGATACGCAGTATTTT
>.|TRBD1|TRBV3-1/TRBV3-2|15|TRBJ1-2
CASSRATGGGKGYTF
TGTGCCAGCAGCCGGGCCACAGGGGGCGGAAAGGGCTACACCTTC
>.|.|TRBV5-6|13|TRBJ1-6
CASGYYRDSPLHF
TGTGCCAGCGGATACTACAGGGATTCACCCCTCCACTTT
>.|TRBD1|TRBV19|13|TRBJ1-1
CASGQGASTEAFF
TGTGCCAGTGGACAGGGGGCCAGCACTGAAGCTTTCTTT
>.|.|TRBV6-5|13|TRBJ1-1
CASEGGVSTEAFF
TGTGCCAGCGAAGGGGGGGTGAGCACTGAAGCTTTCTTT
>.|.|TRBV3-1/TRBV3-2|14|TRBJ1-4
CASSQGAVNEKLFF
TGTGCCAGCAGCCAGGGGGCGGTTAATGAAAAACTGTTTTTT
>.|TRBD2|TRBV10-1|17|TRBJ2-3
CASSAAGTSGGVDTQYF
TGCGCCAGCAGTGCCGCCGGGACTAGCGGGGGAGTAGATACGCAGTATTTT
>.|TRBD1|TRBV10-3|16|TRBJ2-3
CAISEPGQGYTDTQYF
TGTGCCATCAGTGAGCCCGGACAGGGATACACAGATACGCAGTATTTT
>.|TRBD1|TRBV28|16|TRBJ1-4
CASSTPGQGLNEKLFF
TGTGCCAGCAGTACTCCGGGACAGGGCCTTAATGAAAAACTGTTTTTT
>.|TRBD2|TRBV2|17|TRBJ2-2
CASNPGTGGPITGELFF
TGTGCCAGCAACCCGGGGACGGGAGGGCCGATCACCGGGGAGCTGTTTTTT
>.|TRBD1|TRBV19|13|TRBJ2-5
CASGQGRQETQYF
TGTGCCAGCGGACAGGGTAGACAAGAGACCCAGTACTTC
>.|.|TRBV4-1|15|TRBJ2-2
CASSPQWGVDGELFF
TGCGCCAGCAGCCCTCAATGGGGGGTGGACGGGGAGCTGTTTTTT
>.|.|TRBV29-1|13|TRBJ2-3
CSARGDPTDTQYF
TGCAGCGCCAGGGGGGATCCCACAGATACGCAGTATTTT
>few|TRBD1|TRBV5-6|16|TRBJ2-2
CASSARGGANTGELFF
TGTGCCAGCAGCGCACGAGGGGGCGCGAACACCGGGGAGCTGTTTTTT
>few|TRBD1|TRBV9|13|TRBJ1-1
CASSKYLTGMAFF
TGTGCCAGCAGCAAGTATTTGACAGGGATGGCTTTCTTT
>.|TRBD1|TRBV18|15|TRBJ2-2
CASSPGQGDTGELFF
TGTGCCAGCTCACCGGGACAGGGTGATACCGGGGAGCTGTTTTTT
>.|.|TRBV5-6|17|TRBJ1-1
CASSFRGALSMNTEAFF
TGTGCCAGCAGCTTTCGGGGGGCCTTGAGCATGAACACTGAAGCTTTCTTT
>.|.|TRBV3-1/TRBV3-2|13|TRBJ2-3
CASSQDALDTQYF
TGTGCCAGCAGCCAAGATGCGCTAGATACGCAGTATTTT
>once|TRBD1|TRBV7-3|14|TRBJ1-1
CASSPTGVDTEAFF
TGTGCCAGCAGCCCAACAGGGGTGGACACTGAAGCTTTCTTT
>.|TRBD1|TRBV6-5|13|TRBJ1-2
CASSWDRAYGYTF
TGTGCCAGCAGTTGGGACAGGGCCTATGGCTACACCTTC
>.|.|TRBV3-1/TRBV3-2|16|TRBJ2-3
CASSQGSRASTDTQYF
TGTGCCAGCAGCCAAGGGTCGAGGGCTAGCACAGATACGCAGTATTTT
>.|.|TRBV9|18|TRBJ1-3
CASSVDPRGGGHGNTIYF
TGTGCCAGCAGCGTAGATCCTCGGGGAGGAGGCCATGGAAACACCATATATTTT
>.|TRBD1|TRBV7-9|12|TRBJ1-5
CASSPPGQPKHF
TGTGCCAGCAGCCCCCCGGGACAGCCTAAGCATTTT
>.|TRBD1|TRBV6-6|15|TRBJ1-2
CASSKPPQGSDGYTF
TGTGCCAGCAGTAAGCCACCACAGGGGTCGGATGGCTACACCTTC